This T cell receptor (beta chain) stems from a study of blood T cell repertoires in COVID-19. Study at large: The United States, Italy and Spain supplied acute and convalescent COVID-19 samples. T cells, B-cell-depleted T cells, or PBMCs provided the cDNA or gDNA that served as material.

The length of the CDR3 is 14 residues. Germline CDR1 is SQVTM and CDR2 is ANQGSEA. V lost 7 bases and J 8 bases, leaving 20 bases between the germline ends. Per the authors' pipeline: Amplified reference gene primers provided the basis for estimating nucleated cell counts. This table comes from immunoSEQ multiplex PCR, and its TCRdb copy is limited to in-frame clones, with some not included. That table gives V, J and clone size, and the DNA gave D and trimming. The sample has about 120,000 clones, 85% to 90% seen once. This chain uses TRBV29-1 with TRBJ1-4; possible D gene TRBD1, 6 bases. Material for sequencing was peripheral blood. The clonotype originates from a human donor with acute or convalescent COVID-19. The donor label of this sample is uncertain. This chain's CDR3 is CSALGAGAREKLFF. For the CDR3, the DNA is TGCAGCGCCTTGGGGGCAGGGGCTAGGGAAAAACTGTTTTTT. Looking up the rest from reference TRBV29-1 and TRBJ1-4 gives the full variable domain: SAVISQKPSRDICQRGTSLTIQCQVDSQVTMMFWYRQQPGQSLTLIATANQGSEATYESGFVIDKFPISRPNLTFSTLTVSNMSPEDSSIYLCSALGAGAREKLFFGSGTQLSVL.